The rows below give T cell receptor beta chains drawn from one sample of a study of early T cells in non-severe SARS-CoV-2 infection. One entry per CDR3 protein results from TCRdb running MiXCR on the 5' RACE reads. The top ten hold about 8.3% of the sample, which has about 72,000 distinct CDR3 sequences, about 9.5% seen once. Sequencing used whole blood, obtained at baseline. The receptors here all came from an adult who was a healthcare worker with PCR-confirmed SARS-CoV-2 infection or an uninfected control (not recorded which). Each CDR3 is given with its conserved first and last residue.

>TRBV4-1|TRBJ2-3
CASSQDGTKSDTQYF
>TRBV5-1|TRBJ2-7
CASSLRQGADYEQYF
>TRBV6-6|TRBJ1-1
CASSLSRDREGTEAFF
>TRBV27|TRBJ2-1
CASSLSGQINEQFF
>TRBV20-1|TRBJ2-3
CSAGPLGGPSTDTQYF
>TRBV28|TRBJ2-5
CASRSPRGGEETQYF
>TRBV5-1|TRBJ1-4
CASSLAGANEKLFF
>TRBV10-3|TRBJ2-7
CAISDGPSYEQYF
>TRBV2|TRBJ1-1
CASSGRQNTEAFF
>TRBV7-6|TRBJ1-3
CASSLRGNTIYF
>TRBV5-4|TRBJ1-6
CASTIQGTGSPLHF
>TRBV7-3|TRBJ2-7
CASSLTQRGHQYF
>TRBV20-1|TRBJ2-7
CSAIPTGARYEQYF
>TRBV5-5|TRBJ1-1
CASSLRPLNTEAFF
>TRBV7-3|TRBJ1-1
CASSLTGREAFF
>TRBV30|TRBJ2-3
CAWSWTGSTDTQYF